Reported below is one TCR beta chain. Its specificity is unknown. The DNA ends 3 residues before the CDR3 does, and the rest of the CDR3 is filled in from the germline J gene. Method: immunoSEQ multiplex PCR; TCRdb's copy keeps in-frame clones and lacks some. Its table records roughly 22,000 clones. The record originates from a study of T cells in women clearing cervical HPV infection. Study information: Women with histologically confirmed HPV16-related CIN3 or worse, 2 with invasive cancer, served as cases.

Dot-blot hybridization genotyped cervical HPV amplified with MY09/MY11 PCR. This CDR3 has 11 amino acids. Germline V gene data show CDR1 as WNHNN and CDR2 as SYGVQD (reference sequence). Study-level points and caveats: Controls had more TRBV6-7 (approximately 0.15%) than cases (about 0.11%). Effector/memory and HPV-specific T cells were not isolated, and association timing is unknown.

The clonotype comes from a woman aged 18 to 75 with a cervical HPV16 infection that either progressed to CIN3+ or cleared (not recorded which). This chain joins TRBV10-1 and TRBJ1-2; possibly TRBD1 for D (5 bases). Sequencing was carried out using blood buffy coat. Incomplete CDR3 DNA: TGCGCCAGCAGTGACGGGGGAGGC. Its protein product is CASSDGGG. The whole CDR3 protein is CASSDGGGYTF.